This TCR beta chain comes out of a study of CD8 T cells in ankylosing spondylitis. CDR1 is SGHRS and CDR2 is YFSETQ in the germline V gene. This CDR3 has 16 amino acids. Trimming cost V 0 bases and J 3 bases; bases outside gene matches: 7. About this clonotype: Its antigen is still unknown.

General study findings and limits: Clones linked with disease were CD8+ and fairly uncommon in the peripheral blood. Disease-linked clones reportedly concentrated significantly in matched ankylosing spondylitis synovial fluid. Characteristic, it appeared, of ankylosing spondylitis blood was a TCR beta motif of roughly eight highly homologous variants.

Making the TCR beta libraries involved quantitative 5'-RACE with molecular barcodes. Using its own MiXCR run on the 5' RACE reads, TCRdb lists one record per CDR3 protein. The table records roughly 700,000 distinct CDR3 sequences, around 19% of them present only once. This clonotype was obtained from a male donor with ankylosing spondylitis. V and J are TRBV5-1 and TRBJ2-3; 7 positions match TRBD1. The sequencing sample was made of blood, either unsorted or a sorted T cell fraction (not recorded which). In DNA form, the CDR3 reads TGCGCCAGCAGCTTGGTAGCCCCCAGGGGGACAGATACGCAGTATTTT. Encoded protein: CASSLVAPRGTDTQYF.